These 8 T cell receptor beta chains originate from one sample sequenced in a study of CDR3 diversity in severe acne. One entry per CDR3 protein, called by TCRdb with MiXCR from the PCR reads. The sample consists of fewer than 90,000 distinct CDR3 sequences, about 49% of them appearing once. The sequencing sample was made of blood. The source of these receptors is a male donor with severe acne vulgaris.

The chain has TRBV9 and TRBJ2-1, with 13 bases identical to TRBD2. The germline gives CDR1 SGDLS, CDR2 YYNGEE. The CDR3 has 17 residues. The V gene end was trimmed by 8 bases and the J gene end by 6 bases; junction bases not matched to a gene: 14. For the CDR3, the DNA is TGTGCCAGAAGCCTAACGACCGGGACTAGCGGGGCCAATGAGCAGTTCTTC. As protein: CARSLTTGTSGANEQFF.

The chain has TRBV6-1 and TRBJ2-7, with 7 bases fitting TRBD1. The CDR3 loop spans 12 amino acids. The V and J ends lost 5 bases and 6 bases, in that order; junction bases with no gene match: 4. CDR1 and CDR2 from the germline V gene are MNHNS and SASEGT. DNA of the CDR3: TGTGCCAGCAGTCCAGCAGGGGGCGAGCAGTACTTC. Its translation: CASSPAGGEQYF.

This rearrangement joins TRBV5-6 to TRBJ1-5, with D hard to call. CDR3 length: 15 residues. V was clipped by 0 bases and J by 2 bases, with 9 bases between them. CDR1 is SGHDT and CDR2 is YYEEEE in the germline V gene. The CDR3 spells CASSLGGMGNQPQHF. CDR3 coding DNA: TGTGCCAGCAGCTTGGGGGGAATGGGCAATCAGCCCCAGCATTTT.

This rearrangement joins TRBV7-3 to TRBJ1-2; D may be TRBD1 (5 bases). The CDR3 length is 14 residues. Germline V CDR1 and CDR2: SGHTA, FQGTGA. The germline V and J ends were trimmed by 3 bases and 4 bases, with 12 bases remaining between them. CDR3 protein: CASSLDTRGYGYTF. The CDR3 nucleotides are TGTGCCAGCAGCTTGGACACCCGCGGCTATGGCTACACCTTC.

This clonotype was observed a single time. This rearrangement joins TRBV24-1 to TRBJ2-1, with TRBD2 matching 13 bases. CDR1 is KGHDR, CDR2 SFDVKD, per germline. V lost 0 bases to trimming and J lost 5 bases; unmatched junction nucleotides: 3. The CDR3 is made up of 17 amino acids. CDR3 DNA: TGTGCCACCAGTGATTTGACTAGCGGGAGGGCGGACAATGAGCAGTTCTTC. Translated: CATSDLTSGRADNEQFF.

The V gene is TRBV20-1, the J gene TRBJ2-1, with 10 bases matching TRBD2. This CDR3 comprises 17 residues. Germline V gene sequence: CDR1 DFQATT, CDR2 SNEGSKA (reference sequence). With V trimmed by 6 bases and J by 7 bases, 18 bases remained unmatched. CDR3 sequence (DNA): TGCAGTGCAAATGACGCGACTAGCGGGCGGTACAGGAATGAGCAGTTCTTC. It codes for CSANDATSGRYRNEQFF.

The CDR3 spells CATSRESPGQGKTQYF. The CDR3, as DNA: TGTGCCACCAGCAGAGAAAGTCCGGGACAGGGCAAGACCCAGTACTTC. The chain joins TRBV15 to TRBJ2-5, with 9 bases aligning to TRBD1. This CDR3 has 16 amino acids. The germline V gene has CDR1 LNHNV and CDR2 YYDKDF (reference sequence). V gave up 0 bases and J gave up 6 bases; unmatched junction bases: 8.

The rearrangement uses TRBV29-1 and TRBJ2-6; the D gene is possibly TRBD2 (6 bases). The CDR3 has 14 residues. The V gene's germline CDR1 is SQVTM and CDR2 ANQGSEA. Trimming took 4 bases from V and 4 from J, leaving 11 bases between them. In DNA form, the CDR3 reads TGCAGCGTTGTAGCGGCGCGCGGGGCCAACGTCCTGACTTTC. Amino acid sequence: CSVVAARGANVLTF.